The 29 T cell receptor beta chains listed next were all sequenced from one sample in a study of type 1 regulatory T cells. What these receptors recognize is not known. TCRdb called the reads again in MiXCR, with one record for every CDR3 protein. The table lists 70,000 or so distinct CDR3 sequences, around 20% of them singletons, with 7% to 10% in the top ten. Study-wide results and caveats: Type 1 regulatory T cells had a more restricted TCR repertoire than non-type 1 regulatory T cells.

Sequencing used cultured type 1 regulatory T (Tr1) cells, either the whole culture or a sorted fraction (not recorded which). The receptors were gathered from a human donor in good health.

In its sample, this clonotype was seen many times. The CDR3 loop reads CSARSTSYGYTF. As DNA, the CDR3 is TGCAGTGCTAGATCCACCTCCTATGGCTACACCTTC. The chain uses TRBV20-1 and TRBJ1-2; D unresolved. Per the germline V gene, CDR1 is DFQATT and CDR2 is SNEGSKA (reference sequence). With 2 bases removed from V and 4 bases from J, the gap between germline ends came to 8 bases. This CDR3 has 12 residues.

This clonotype was counted at least ten times. V gene TRBV5-1 combines with J gene TRBJ2-2, with TRBD2 as a possible D gene (5 bases). Trimming left V 0 bases short and J 6 bases short, with 12 bases between. CDR1 and CDR2 (germline): SGHRS, YFSETQ. The CDR3 spans 15 residues. CDR3: CASSLDLTIAGELFF. CDR3 nucleotides: TGCGCCAGCAGCTTGGACTTGACTATCGCCGGGGAGCTGTTTTTT.

The chain employs TRBV10-2 and TRBJ2-7, with D hard to call. Between the trimmed V and J ends, which lost 3 bases and 4 bases, there was a span of 19 bases. Germline CDR1 and CDR2: WSHSY and SAAADI. This CDR3 is built from 16 residues. CDR3 in amino acids: CASSDWAPAASYEQYF. CDR3 DNA sequence: TGCGCCAGCAGTGATTGGGCCCCAGCCGCCTCATACGAGCAGTACTTC.

This clonotype was seen a few times. The chain uses TRBV13 and TRBJ1-1; 8 bases are a match to TRBD1. Germline V CDR1 and CDR2: PRHDT, FYEKMQ (reference sequence). The V gene end was trimmed by 5 bases and the J gene end by 8 bases; junction bases not matched to a gene: 10. The CDR3 is made up of 14 amino acids. The CDR3 DNA reads as TGTGCCAGCAGCGCTTGGACAGGGAGCGTCGAAGCTTTCTTT. Protein product: CASSAWTGSVEAFF. Full variable domain (missing parts from reference TRBV13 and TRBJ1-1): AAGVIQSPRHLIKEKRETATLKCYPIPRHDTVYWYQQGPGQDPQFLISFYEKMQSDKGSIPDRFSAQQFSDYHSELNMSSLELGDSALYFCASSAWTGSVEAFFGQGTRLTVV.

CDR3 sequence (DNA): TGCAGCGTGGAACAGGGGGCGCAGTATTTT. This gives the protein CSVEQGAQYF. J is TRBJ2-3 and V is TRBV29-1; 8 bases match TRBD1. Per germline, CDR1 SQVTM and CDR2 ANQGSEA. The CDR3 sequence is 10 residues long. J lost 10 bases, V lost 6 bases, and 3 bases had no gene match.

The V gene is TRBV5-1, the J gene TRBJ2-1; the D is unclear. Germline V gene sequence: CDR1 SGHRS, CDR2 YFSETQ. V shed 0 bases and J shed 4 bases, with 11 bases lying between them. CDR3 length: 15 residues. The CDR3 DNA sequence: TGCGCCAGCAGCTTGGAGTCTTCGGATTACAATGAGCAGTTCTTC. Its translation is CASSLESSDYNEQFF.

This clonotype has more than one count but fewer than ten. The chain links TRBV9 to TRBJ2-7; 9 positions match TRBD2. Per germline, CDR1 SGDLS and CDR2 YYNGEE. The V and J ends lost 6 bases and 7 bases, in that order; junction bases with no gene match: 8. This CDR3 has 13 amino acids. This CDR3 is CASTPSGEGEQYF. CDR3 DNA: TGTGCCAGCACCCCTAGCGGGGAGGGGGAGCAGTACTTC.

This clonotype appeared many times. This rearrangement joins TRBV5-1 to TRBJ2-5; D might be TRBD2 (5 bases). The CDR3 has 16 amino acids. From germline, CDR1 is SGHRS and CDR2 YFSETQ. V was shortened by 3 bases and J by 4 bases, with 19 bases between the two germline ends. The CDR3 loop reads CASSYRLASLGETQYF. The CDR3 DNA is TGCGCCAGCAGCTATCGGCTAGCCAGCTTAGGAGAGACCCAGTACTTC.

This chain joins TRBV18 and TRBJ2-1; TRBD2 might be the D (6 bases). CDR3 size: 16 residues. Per germline, CDR1 KGHSH and CDR2 LQKENI. Trimming stripped 4 bases from V and 4 bases from J, with 17 bases between. For the CDR3, the DNA is TGTGCCAGCTCACGGGGGGACCCCTTTTCGTACAATGAGCAGTTCTTC. Translated: CASSRGDPFSYNEQFF.

This chain joins TRBV20-1 and TRBJ1-5, with 8 bases aligning to TRBD1. The CDR3 is made up of 14 amino acids. V was clipped by 5 bases and J by 7 bases; unmatched bases: 10. Germline CDR1 DFQATT, CDR2 SNEGSKA (reference sequence). The CDR3 region has the DNA TGCAGTGCTGCGGACAGGGTGGTAGGGCAGCCCCAGCATTTT. Its translation: CSAADRVVGQPQHF.

V gene TRBV24-1 combines with J gene TRBJ2-1, with unresolved D. Germline assignment: CDR1 KGHDR and CDR2 SFDVKD. V lost 5 bases to trimming and J lost 5 bases, with 12 bases between them. The length of the CDR3 is 14 residues. The CDR3 DNA reads as TGTGCCACCAGTGGTTCAAGTACCAACAATGAGCAGTTCTTC. It encodes CATSGSSTNNEQFF.

This clonotype was counted a few times. This chain links TRBV6-5 with TRBJ1-3; 7 positions match TRBD1. The CDR3 is 15 residues long. CDR1 MNHEY and CDR2 SVGAGI come from the germline V gene. J gave up 4 bases and V 6 bases, and 9 bases lay outside the gene matches. CDR3 sequence reads: CASSLTGAIGNTIYF. CDR3 DNA sequence: TGTGCCAGCAGCCTAACAGGGGCGATAGGAAACACCATATATTTT.

V gene TRBV25-1 combines with J gene TRBJ2-1, with unresolved D. This CDR3 spans 11 amino acids. The germline V and J ends were trimmed by 4 bases and 5 bases, with 3 bases remaining between them. Germline CDR1 MGHDK, CDR2 SYGVNS. The CDR3 here is CASSVNNEQFF. DNA of the CDR3: TGTGCCAGCAGTGTAAACAATGAGCAGTTCTTC.

This clonotype appeared a few times. The chain links TRBV7-3 to TRBJ2-1; 9 bases fit TRBD1. The V gene end was trimmed by 2 bases and the J gene end by 2 bases; junction bases not matched to a gene: 4. CDR3 length equals 16 residues. The germline CDR1 and CDR2 sequences are SGHTA and FQGTGA. The CDR3 nucleotides read TGTGCCAGCAGCTTATCGGGGACAGGGCCCTACAATGAGCAGTTCTTC. Translating gives CASSLSGTGPYNEQFF.

The chain joins TRBV6-1 to TRBJ1-1; 7 bases align to TRBD1. In germline, CDR1 is MNHNS, CDR2 SASEGT. The CDR3 contains 12 residues. The J segment lost 10 bases and the V segment lost 3 bases, leaving 5 bases of the junction unmatched. The CDR3 here is CASSDRRQGAFF. CDR3 coding DNA: TGTGCCAGCAGTGATCGTCGACAGGGAGCTTTCTTT.

In the case of this clonotype: This may be a read error, as it is one base from a much larger clone. The rearrangement links TRBV20-1 to TRBJ2-3, with D tentatively TRBD2 (5 bases). CDR1 is DFQATT and CDR2 is SNEGSKA in the germline V gene (reference sequence). CDR3 size: 14 residues. CDR3 protein: CSASTRRSGDTRYF. CDR3 coding DNA: TGCAGTGCTTCCACTAGGAGAAGTGGAGATACGCGGTATTTT.

The J gene is TRBJ2-6, the V gene TRBV25-1; D is perhaps TRBD1 or TRBD2 (5 bases each). The germline V gene has CDR1 MGHDK and CDR2 SYGVNS. The ends were cut back, 2 bases at V and 4 bases at J, with 12 bases in the middle. This CDR3 contains 16 residues. CDR3 residues: CASSENPGTGANVLTF. DNA for the CDR3: TGTGCCAGCAGTGAAAATCCAGGGACCGGGGCCAACGTCCTGACTTTC.

In this sample, this clonotype turned up many times. J is TRBJ2-7 and V is TRBV27; a weak D match, TRBD1 (6 bases). CDR1 is MNHEY and CDR2 is SMNVEV in the germline V gene (reference sequence). V was clipped by 5 bases and J by 4 bases, with 18 bases between them. The CDR3 length is 15 residues. CDR3 coding DNA: TGTGCCAGCAGTCCGCCCACAGGGTTGGTGTACGAGCAGTACTTC. This sequence encodes CASSPPTGLVYEQYF.

This clonotype is medium-sized. The chain combines TRBV20-1 with TRBJ2-1; D remains ambiguous. Germline V gene lookup returns CDR1 DFQATT and CDR2 SNEGSKA (reference sequence). The CDR3 is 11 residues long. Trimming stripped 5 bases from V and 6 bases from J, with 8 bases between. CDR3 DNA sequence: TGCAGTGCTGCGATACCCAATGAGCAGTTCTTC. Protein product: CSAAIPNEQFF.

This clonotype was observed a handful of times. The chain joins TRBV5-1 to TRBJ2-3; D is ambiguous. The CDR3 length is 14 residues. The germline CDR1 and CDR2 sequences are SGHRS and YFSETQ. Trimming shortened V by 3 bases and J by 0 bases, and 8 bases separated the two germline ends. The CDR3: CASSSAVSTDTQYF. In DNA form, the CDR3 reads TGCGCCAGCAGCTCCGCCGTCAGCACAGATACGCAGTATTTT. Complete variable domain (other parts from reference TRBV5-1 and TRBJ2-3): KAGVTQTPRYLIKTRGQQVTLSCSPISGHRSVSWYQQTPGQGLQFLFEYFSETQRNKGNFPGRFSGRQFSNSRSEMNVSTLELGDSALYLCASSSAVSTDTQYFGPGTRLTVL.

The chain joins TRBV2 to TRBJ2-7; D might be TRBD1 (5 bases). CDR1 is SNHLY and CDR2 is FYNNEI in the germline V gene. The CDR3 is 14 residues long. Trimming shortened V by 7 bases and J by 1 base, and 14 bases separated the two germline ends. The CDR3 DNA is TGTGCCAGCAACGGACAAGGCCCTTCCTACGAGCAGTACTTC. It codes for CASNGQGPSYEQYF.

This clonotype occurred a few times. V is TRBV5-1 and J is TRBJ2-7; TRBD2 matches 7 bases. The CDR3 extends over 16 amino acids. With 0 bases clipped from V and 1 base from J, the junction kept 7 bases outside the gene matches. Looked up from germline, CDR1 is SGHRS and CDR2 is YFSETQ. The CDR3 is CASSLARGGGSYEQYF. The CDR3 DNA sequence: TGCGCCAGCAGCTTGGCCCGCGGGGGAGGGTCCTACGAGCAGTACTTC.

The gene calls are TRBV27 and TRBJ2-2, with TRBD1 matching over 7 bases. Germline CDR1 reads MNHEY; CDR2 reads SMNVEV (reference sequence). This CDR3 is 14 amino acids long. The V gene end was trimmed by 8 bases and the J gene end by 6 bases; junction bases not matched to a gene: 9. The DNA of the CDR3 is TGTGCCAGCCGTGGGACAGTGCCGTCCGGGGAGCTGTTTTTT. As protein: CASRGTVPSGELFF.

J is TRBJ2-5 and V is TRBV28; 8 bases match TRBD2. Trimming at V came to 8 bases and at J to 6 bases, leaving 11 bases not matched to a gene. The length of the CDR3 is 14 residues. Germline CDR1 is MDHEN and CDR2 is SYDVKM. CDR3 region: CASRPVSGEQTQYF. The CDR3 nucleotides read TGTGCCAGCCGGCCGGTTAGCGGGGAGCAGACCCAGTACTTC.

This clonotype was counted only a few times. The chain employs TRBV11-2 and TRBJ2-3; D remains ambiguous. The ends were cut back, 1 base at V and 1 base at J, with 15 bases in the middle. The germline V gene has CDR1 SGHAT and CDR2 FQNNGV. The CDR3 is made up of 17 amino acids. This CDR3 reads CASSLVARRLGTDTQYF. Written as DNA, the CDR3 is TGTGCCAGCAGCTTAGTTGCTCGGCGCCTGGGCACAGATACGCAGTATTTT.

This clonotype was observed a handful of times. The CDR3 reads CSVVRGIGETQYF. The CDR3, as DNA: TGCAGCGTTGTTCGCGGGATTGGGGAGACCCAGTACTTC. The chain couples TRBV29-1 to TRBJ2-5; a possible D gene is TRBD2 (6 bases). Per germline, CDR1 SQVTM and CDR2 ANQGSEA. V was clipped by 4 bases and J by 5 bases, with 14 bases between them. The CDR3 consists of 13 residues.

This clonotype has a handful of counts. The chain carries TRBV20-1 and TRBJ1-5; no definite D call. This CDR3 comprises 12 residues. Trimming removed 5 bases from V and 2 bases from J, with 7 bases in between. Germline assignment: CDR1 DFQATT and CDR2 SNEGSKA (reference sequence). The CDR3 DNA reads TGCAGTGCTGTGGCCCGCAATCAGCCCCAGCATTTT. Its translation is CSAVARNQPQHF.

The chain links TRBV5-5 to TRBJ2-7; D call uncertain. CDR1 SGHKS and CDR2 YYEKEE come from the germline V gene (reference sequence). Trimming shortened V by 0 bases and J by 0 bases, and 7 bases separated the two germline ends. The CDR3 has 14 amino acids. The CDR3 here is CASSLVSPSYEQYF. The CDR3 DNA sequence: TGTGCCAGCAGCTTGGTCAGTCCCTCCTACGAGCAGTACTTC.

Only a few counts were recorded for this clonotype. The rearrangement links TRBV20-1 to TRBJ2-5, with TRBD1 matching over 7 bases. Germline CDR1 and CDR2: DFQATT and SNEGSKA (reference sequence). The V segment lost 1 base and the J segment 2 bases; nucleotides outside the gene matches: 4. The CDR3 has 14 residues. The CDR3 coding sequence is TGCAGTGCTAGAGGGGACAGAGTGCAAGAGACCCAGTACTTC. Encoded protein: CSARGDRVQETQYF.